The sequence of this T cell receptor beta chain was determined in a study of cytomegalovirus exposure and HLA in healthy donors. Germline V CDR1 and CDR2: SNHLY, FYNNEI. The CDR3 has 17 amino acids. V was clipped by 8 bases and J by 0 bases, with 20 bases between them. 60 Vbeta and 13 Jbeta primers were used in PCR. The method was immunoSEQ multiplex PCR; TCRdb's version includes in-frame clones alone and lacks a portion of them. The repertoire includes about 150,000 clones, approximately 82% of them detected once, and 6.6% sits in the top ten. The V gene is TRBV2, the J gene TRBJ2-1, with a weak D call TRBD2 (8 bases). This TCR derives from a woman aged 50 to 60 in good health and CMV-seropositive. What was sequenced was PBMCs. The CDR3 nucleotides are TGTGCCAGCGCCGGGGGGGCAGGGGGAAGCTCCTACAATGAGCAGTTCTTC. Its protein is CASAGGAGGSSYNEQFF.